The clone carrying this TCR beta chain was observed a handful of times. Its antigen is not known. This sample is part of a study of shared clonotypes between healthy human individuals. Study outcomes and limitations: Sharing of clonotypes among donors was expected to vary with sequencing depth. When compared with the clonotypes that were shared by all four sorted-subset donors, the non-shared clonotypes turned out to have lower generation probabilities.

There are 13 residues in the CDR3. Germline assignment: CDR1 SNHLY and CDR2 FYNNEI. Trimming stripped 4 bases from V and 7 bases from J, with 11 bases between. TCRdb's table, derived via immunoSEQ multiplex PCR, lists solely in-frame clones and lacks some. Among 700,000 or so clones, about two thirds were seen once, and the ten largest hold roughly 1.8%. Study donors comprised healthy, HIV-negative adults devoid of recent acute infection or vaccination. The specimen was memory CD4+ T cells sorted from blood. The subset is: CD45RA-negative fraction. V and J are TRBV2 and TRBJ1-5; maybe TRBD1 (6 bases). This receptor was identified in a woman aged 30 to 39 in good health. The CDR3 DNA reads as TGTGCCAGCAGTGTAGGGGGAGGACAGCCCCAGCATTTT. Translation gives CASSVGGGQPQHF.